Presented here are 24 T cell receptor beta chains from one specimen sequenced in a study of neurological immune-mediated disorders. TCRdb re-called the 5' RACE reads with MiXCR, one entry per CDR3 protein. This sample carries some 46,000 distinct CDR3 sequences, roughly 4% of them seen once, and the ten largest clones take 5.7%. Sequencing used PBMCs. The origin of the receptors is a woman aged 55-69 years with multiple sclerosis.

This clonotype was detected a few times. The chain combines TRBV20-1 with TRBJ2-3; possible D gene TRBD2, 5 bases. The V gene lost 2 bases and the J gene lost 0 bases, with 6 bases spanning the gap. CDR1 is DFQATT, CDR2 SNEGSKA, per germline (reference sequence). This CDR3 comprises 13 residues. The CDR3 is CSARRGSTDTQYF. CDR3 DNA: TGCAGTGCTAGACGGGGAAGCACAGATACGCAGTATTTT.

Many counts were recorded for this clonotype. The V and J genes are TRBV5-1 and TRBJ2-3; no firm D call. CDR1 and CDR2 from the germline V gene are SGHRS and YFSETQ. The CDR3 has 14 residues. V lost 4 bases to trimming and J lost 5 bases, with 14 bases between them. The chain's CDR3 is CASSRNFDVDTQYF. CDR3 DNA: TGCGCCAGCAGCAGGAATTTTGATGTAGATACGCAGTATTTT.

This clonotype was counted at least ten times. The V call is TRBV4-3, the J call TRBJ1-1; D is perhaps TRBD1 (5 bases). This CDR3 is built from 16 residues. Germline V lookup: CDR1 LGHNA, CDR2 YSLEER. V was pared by 0 bases and J by 5 bases, with 16 bases between. DNA for the CDR3: TGCGCCAGCAGCCAAGATCCAGGGCGGGGTAGTACTGAAGCTTTCTTT. This gives the protein CASSQDPGRGSTEAFF.

The table lists this clonotype with a few counts. The rearrangement uses TRBV7-9 and TRBJ2-1; 9 nucleotides match TRBD2. The J segment lost 4 bases and the V segment lost 3 bases, leaving 7 bases of the junction unmatched. Germline V gene data show CDR1 as SEHNR and CDR2 as FQNEAQ (reference sequence). This CDR3 region has 16 residues. The CDR3 loop reads CASSFMTSGKYNEQFF. DNA for the CDR3: TGTGCCAGCAGCTTCATGACTAGCGGTAAATACAATGAGCAGTTCTTC.

There are many counts of this clonotype. V is TRBV7-2 and J is TRBJ2-3, with D possibly matching TRBD2 (6 bases). Trimming took off 4 bases at V and 4 bases at J, with 9 bases between the two ends. This CDR3 has 13 residues. Germline CDR1 reads SGHTA; CDR2 reads FQGNSA. The CDR3 loop reads CASSYGGADTQYF. DNA of the CDR3: TGTGCCAGCAGCTACGGCGGGGCAGATACGCAGTATTTT.

The V call is TRBV6-1, the J call TRBJ2-5; TRBD1 matches at 7 bases. The germline V gene encodes CDR1 MNHNS and CDR2 SASEGT. The CDR3 consists of 16 residues. J lost 3 bases, V lost 0 bases, and 7 bases had no gene match. CDR3 in DNA: TGTGCCAGCAGTGAAGCGATGGGCCAGGGGGAAGAGACCCAGTACTTC. The encoded protein is CASSEAMGQGEETQYF.

This clonotype was counted many times. The V call is TRBV4-3, the J call TRBJ2-3, with 9 bases lining up with TRBD2. This CDR3 region has 16 residues. J gave up 5 bases and V 1 base, and 7 bases lay outside the gene matches. The germline gives CDR1 LGHNA, CDR2 YSLEER. The CDR3 spells CASSQVPAGGRDTQYF. CDR3 DNA sequence: TGCGCCAGCAGCCAAGTCCCAGCGGGGGGCAGAGATACGCAGTATTTT.

This clonotype was recorded at least ten times. This chain uses TRBV28 with TRBJ2-3, with D unresolved. The CDR3 loop spans 15 amino acids. V shed 6 bases and J shed 2 bases, with 15 bases lying between them. The germline gives CDR1 MDHEN, CDR2 SYDVKM. The chain's CDR3 is CASSLRQAYTDTQYF. The CDR3 nucleotides are TGTGCCAGCAGCCTTCGTCAGGCTTACACAGATACGCAGTATTTT.

The table lists this clonotype with many counts. The chain recombines TRBV7-8 with TRBJ2-7; a weak D match, TRBD1 (6 bases). This CDR3 is 13 amino acids long. Between the trimmed V and J ends, which lost 6 bases and 3 bases, there was a span of 12 bases. Per germline, CDR1 SGHVS and CDR2 FQNEAQ. The CDR3 loop reads CASSPLDSYEQYF. The CDR3 DNA reads TGTGCCAGCAGTCCATTGGACAGCTACGAGCAGTACTTC.

This clonotype occurred many times. The chain joins TRBV18 to TRBJ2-5, with TRBD2 matching 11 bases. CDR1 is KGHSH and CDR2 is LQKENI in the germline V gene. Unmatched junction bases numbered 2, after V lost 6 bases and J lost 5 bases. The CDR3 runs 13 residues. CDR3 loop: CASSGTSGETQYF. The CDR3 coding sequence is TGTGCCAGCTCTGGGACTAGCGGCGAGACCCAGTACTTC.

V is TRBV2 and J is TRBJ1-5; 7 nucleotides match TRBD1. CDR1 is SNHLY, CDR2 FYNNEI, per germline. The CDR3 loop spans 14 amino acids. V trimming: 6 bases; J trimming: 9 bases; junction bases outside the gene matches: 11. In DNA form, the CDR3 reads TGTGCCAGCAGCCGGGACAGCCGGACATCGCCCCAGCATTTT. This encodes CASSRDSRTSPQHF.

The sample holds many counts of this clonotype. The chain has TRBV9 and TRBJ1-4; no firm D call. The V and J ends lost 3 bases and 2 bases respectively, with 8 bases between them. The germline V gene has CDR1 SGDLS and CDR2 YYNGEE. The CDR3 has 14 residues. The CDR3 here is CASSASGTNEKLFF. CDR3 DNA sequence: TGTGCCAGCAGCGCATCCGGGACTAATGAAAAACTGTTTTTT.

This CDR3 is CSARPPTGQGATGELFF. The CDR3 region has the DNA TGCAGTGCTAGGCCCCCCACCGGACAGGGGGCAACCGGGGAGCTGTTTTTT. The chain carries TRBV20-1 and TRBJ2-2; 11 positions match TRBD1. Losses at the gene ends were 3 bases for V and 5 bases for J; bases not matched to a gene: 11. The germline V gene encodes CDR1 DFQATT and CDR2 SNEGSKA (reference sequence). This CDR3 has 17 residues.

The V and J genes are TRBV24-1 and TRBJ2-3, with D hard to call. Trimming removed 2 bases from V and 2 bases from J, with 10 bases in between. The CDR3 length is 15 residues. CDR1 is KGHDR and CDR2 is SFDVKD in the germline V gene. CDR3 DNA sequence: TGTGCCACCAGTGATTCCCTCACGCCCACAGATACGCAGTATTTT. Translation: CATSDSLTPTDTQYF.

This clonotype showed up many times. The genes are TRBV30 and TRBJ1-3, with unresolved D. This CDR3 has 14 amino acids. Between the trimmed V and J ends, which lost 1 base and 0 bases, there was a span of 7 bases. CDR1 and CDR2 (germline): GTSNPN, SVGIG (reference sequence). The CDR3 sequence is CAWSDRISGNTIYF. The CDR3 DNA follows: TGTGCCTGGAGTGACCGGATCTCTGGAAACACCATATATTTT.

This clonotype was detected many times. V and J are TRBV24-1 and TRBJ2-7; 7 bases fit TRBD1. The germline CDR1 and CDR2 sequences are KGHDR and SFDVKD. CDR3 length equals 16 residues. J gave up 4 bases and V 3 bases, and 11 bases lay outside the gene matches. The CDR3 loop reads CATSDAPGTAKYEQYF. In DNA, the CDR3 is TGTGCCACCAGTGATGCCCCCGGGACAGCTAAGTACGAGCAGTACTTC.

This clonotype was recorded many times. A read error may produce the germline difference seen at one junction end. V gene TRBV9 combines with J gene TRBJ2-1, with TRBD2 as a possible D gene (6 bases). The germline V gene has CDR1 SGDLS and CDR2 YYNGEE. This CDR3 is 12 amino acids long. The CDR3 here is CASSSAEGSRRF. The CDR3 DNA is TGTGCCAGCAGCTCAGCGGAGGGTAGCAGACGCTTC.

This clonotype was recorded many times. The chain recombines TRBV7-2 with TRBJ1-4; D is undetermined. This CDR3 region has 15 residues. The V end lost 3 bases, the J end lost 4 bases, and 12 bases lay between the germline ends. CDR1 SGHTA and CDR2 FQGNSA come from the germline V gene. In DNA, the CDR3 is TGTGCCAGCAGCTTGTCGGCCGGTAATAATGAAAAACTGTTTTTT. It yields the protein CASSLSAGNNEKLFF.

The V gene is TRBV5-6, the J gene TRBJ2-1; no clear D gene. V was trimmed by 2 bases and J by 7 bases, leaving 10 bases between them. The germline V gene encodes CDR1 SGHDT and CDR2 YYEEEE. CDR3 length equals 13 residues. CDR3 region: CASSLIRWNEQFF. The CDR3 region has the DNA TGTGCCAGCAGCTTAATTAGGTGGAATGAGCAGTTCTTC. Variable domain in full (rest from reference TRBV5-6 and TRBJ2-1): DAGVTQSPTHLIKTRGQQVTLRCSPKSGHDTVSWYQQALGQGPQFIFQYYEEEERQRGNFPDRFSGHQFPNYSSELNVNALLLGDSALYLCASSLIRWNEQFFGPGTRLTVL.

This clonotype was picked up a small number of times. The chain couples TRBV5-1 to TRBJ2-3; D not resolved. Germline V gene data show CDR1 as SGHRS and CDR2 as YFSETQ. The CDR3 extends over 15 amino acids. Trimming pared 0 bases from V and 3 bases from J, leaving 11 bases between. As DNA, the CDR3 is TGCGCCAGCAGCTTGGAGTGGGGTTCAACAGATACGCAGTATTTT. This translates into CASSLEWGSTDTQYF.

There are many counts of this clonotype. This chain uses TRBV4-3 with TRBJ2-7; 10 bases match TRBD2. J gave up 0 bases and V 2 bases, and 10 bases lay outside the gene matches. CDR1 is LGHNA, CDR2 YSLEER, per germline. The CDR3 is made up of 18 amino acids. CDR3 sequence reads: CASSQNFLAGDHSYEQYF. For the CDR3, the DNA is TGCGCCAGCAGCCAAAATTTTCTAGCGGGGGACCACTCCTACGAGCAGTACTTC.

This clonotype occurred many times. The chain uses TRBV24-1 and TRBJ2-5, with a tentative D call TRBD1 (6 bases). The CDR3 consists of 12 residues. V was trimmed by 11 bases and J by 4 bases, leaving 13 bases between them. Germline CDR1 KGHDR, CDR2 SFDVKD. CDR3 coding DNA: TGTGCCAGAAAACAGGGTTTAGAGACCCAGTACTTC. This sequence encodes CARKQGLETQYF.

This clonotype has at least ten counts. The J gene is TRBJ2-5, the V gene TRBV12-3 or TRBV12-4; D remains ambiguous. The CDR3 runs to 12 residues. V lost 8 bases and J 5 bases, leaving 12 bases between the germline ends. The CDR3 region is CASCVGRETQYF. The CDR3, as DNA: TGTGCCAGCTGCGTAGGGCGGGAGACCCAGTACTTC.

The table lists this clonotype with many counts. This chain connects TRBV6-6 to TRBJ2-5; perhaps D is TRBD1 or TRBD2 (5 bases each). The germline V gene has CDR1 MNHNY and CDR2 SVGAGI (reference sequence). Deletions cut 5 bases from V and 5 bases from J, with 18 bases between. The length of the CDR3 is 15 residues. Written as DNA, the CDR3 is TGTGCCAGCAGTCCCCGGGACGGGTCCTTGGAGACCCAGTACTTC. Translating it yields CASSPRDGSLETQYF.